Listed here are 20 T cell receptor beta chains from one sample, sequenced in a study of CD8 T cell repertoires and HIV-1 epitope variants. These TCRs' antigens remain unknown. This table comes from immunoSEQ multiplex PCR, and its TCRdb copy is limited to in-frame clones, with some not included. In the table there are about 5,600 clones, around 71% of which are singletons. Sequencing was done on a sample of cultured CD8+ T cells derived from PBMCs. Source of these receptors: a male donor with HIV.

V and J are TRBV6-1 and TRBJ2-7; D is ambiguous. The V and J ends lost 3 bases and 2 bases respectively, with 11 bases between them. Germline lookup yields CDR1 MNHNS and CDR2 SASEGT. The CDR3 runs to 14 residues. The CDR3 bases are TGTGCCAGCAGTGATCTGCCCCCTCCCTACGAGCAGTACTTC. Translated: CASSDLPPPYEQYF.

The rearrangement links TRBV28 to TRBJ2-7, with 8 positions matching TRBD1. V was pared by 6 bases and J by 2 bases, with 3 bases of the junction left unmatched. This CDR3 spans 13 amino acids. CDR1 and CDR2 (germline): MDHEN, SYDVKM. This CDR3 is CASSLTGAYEQYF. The CDR3 DNA reads as TGTGCCAGCAGCTTGACAGGGGCCTACGAGCAGTACTTC.

The chain carries TRBV4-3 and TRBJ2-7; 8 bases are shared with TRBD1. The CDR3 is 15 amino acids. The V and J ends lost 0 bases and 1 base, in that order; junction bases with no gene match: 2. The germline gives CDR1 LGHNA, CDR2 YSLEER. CDR3 nucleotides: TGCGCCAGCAGCCAAGATAGGGACAGGTCCTACGAGCAGTACTTC. This sequence encodes CASSQDRDRSYEQYF.

V is TRBV9 and J is TRBJ2-2, with D perhaps TRBD2 (6 bases). V was pared by 0 bases and J by 0 bases, with 12 bases between. CDR1 and CDR2 from the germline V gene are SGDLS and YYNGEE. The CDR3 sequence is 17 residues long. This CDR3 is CASSVARGGTNTGELFF. The CDR3 bases are TGTGCCAGCAGCGTAGCTAGGGGAGGAACGAACACCGGGGAGCTGTTTTTT.

The V call is TRBV7-3, the J call TRBJ1-1, with 7 bases matching TRBD1. Germline CDR1 and CDR2: SGHTA and FQGTGA. The CDR3 runs to 14 residues. V dropped 2 bases and J dropped 1; count of bases not matched to a gene: 1. The CDR3, as DNA: TGTGCCAGCAGCTTAGAGGGGGCGAACACTGAAGCTTTCTTT. It codes for CASSLEGANTEAFF.

The chain has TRBV11-1 and TRBJ1-1; no definite D call. Germline V lookup: CDR1 SGHAT, CDR2 FQDESV (reference sequence). V was pared by 1 base and J by 1 base, with 7 bases between. The CDR3 is made up of 14 amino acids. The CDR3 reads CASSLGEGNTEAFF. In DNA form, the CDR3 reads TGTGCCAGCAGCTTAGGAGAGGGGAACACTGAAGCTTTCTTT.

The J gene is TRBJ1-1, the V gene TRBV4-3; unclear D gene. V lost 0 bases and J lost 1, with 15 bases in between. CDR1 and CDR2 (germline): LGHNA, YSLEER. The CDR3 is 17 amino acids. The DNA of the CDR3 is TGCGCCAGCAGCCAAGATAATAGCAGGACGGCGAACACTGAAGCTTTCTTT. Translating it yields CASSQDNSRTANTEAFF.

The chain is built from TRBV13 and TRBJ2-7, with D possibly matching TRBD2 (7 bases). The V gene lost 5 bases and the J gene lost 0 bases, with 11 bases spanning the gap. The CDR3 spans 14 residues. CDR1 is PRHDT, CDR2 FYEKMQ, per germline (reference sequence). The CDR3 is CASSGGGGSYEQYF. Here the CDR3 DNA reads TGTGCCAGCAGCGGGGGAGGGGGCTCCTACGAGCAGTACTTC.

This chain uses TRBV9 with TRBJ2-7; D is perhaps TRBD1 (6 bases). Germline V gene data show CDR1 as SGDLS and CDR2 as YYNGEE. This CDR3 has 14 residues. Trimming removed 4 bases from V and 3 bases from J, with 14 bases in between. In DNA form, the CDR3 reads TGTGCCAGCAGCCCTAAGGGACAAGGCTACGAGCAGTACTTC. It codes for CASSPKGQGYEQYF.

This clone appeared a few times. The chain couples TRBV27 to TRBJ2-7; 11 positions match TRBD2. This CDR3 is 15 amino acids long. The germline V gene encodes CDR1 MNHEY and CDR2 SMNVEV (reference sequence). J was trimmed by 3 bases and V by 1 base; bases with no gene match: 2. For the CDR3, the DNA is TGTGCCAGCAGTTTATACCTAGCGGGGGGCTACGAGCAGTACTTC. Protein product: CASSLYLAGGYEQYF.

This chain connects TRBV11-2 to TRBJ2-1; D may correspond to TRBD1 or TRBD2 (6 bases each). CDR3 length: 16 amino acids. Between the trimmed V and J ends, which lost 5 bases and 0 bases, there was a span of 14 bases. From germline, CDR1 is SGHAT and CDR2 FQNNGV. The CDR3 sequence is CASSPLRGPSYNEQFF. The CDR3 nucleotides are TGTGCCAGCAGCCCTCTACGGGGGCCCTCCTACAATGAGCAGTTCTTC.

A few counts support this clone. The rearrangement uses TRBV19 and TRBJ1-1; the D is unclear. Per the germline V gene, CDR1 is LNHDA and CDR2 is SQIVND (reference sequence). V gave up 8 bases and J gave up 4 bases, with 14 bases separating them. CDR3 length: 13 amino acids. The CDR3 DNA is TGTGCCAGTGGCGACGGGTACGGCACTGAAGCTTTCTTT. It encodes CASGDGYGTEAFF. The full variable domain, its missing parts supplied by reference TRBV19 and TRBJ1-1, is DGGITQSPKYLFRKEGQNVTLSCEQNLNHDAMYWYRQDPGQGLRLIYYSQIVNDFQKGDIAEGYSVSREKKESFPLTVTSAQKNPTAFYLCASGDGYGTEAFFGQGTRLTVV.

The V and J genes are TRBV9 and TRBJ2-2, with D maybe TRBD2 (6 bases). CDR1 is SGDLS, CDR2 YYNGEE, per germline. V lost 4 bases, J lost 4 bases, and 17 bases lay in between. The CDR3 is 16 residues long. CDR3: CASSSRGNPSTGELFF. In DNA form, the CDR3 reads TGTGCCAGCAGCTCCCGCGGGAACCCGAGCACCGGGGAGCTGTTTTTT.

The rearrangement links TRBV5-7 to TRBJ1-6; 7 positions match TRBD1. TRBV5-7 falls under the ORF class, with uncertain function. The CDR3 length is 15 residues. Losses at the gene ends were 0 bases for V and 7 bases for J; bases not matched to a gene: 4. CDR3: CASSLVGQENSPLHF. In DNA form, the CDR3 reads TGTGCCAGCAGCTTGGTCGGACAGGAAAATTCACCCCTCCACTTT.

The chain combines TRBV27 with TRBJ2-3, with 9 bases lining up with TRBD2. The germline V gene encodes CDR1 MNHEY and CDR2 SMNVEV (reference sequence). CDR3 size: 16 residues. Unmatched junction bases numbered 11, after V lost 6 bases and J lost 4 bases. In DNA form, the CDR3 reads TGTGCCAGCAGCCCGCGGGGGGGGAGGGCCTCAGATACGCAGTATTTT. Translated, it gives CASSPRGGRASDTQYF.

The rearrangement joins TRBV11-3 to TRBJ2-1; TRBD2 agrees at 8 bases. CDR3 length: 15 residues. Germline CDR1 reads SGHNT; CDR2 reads YENEEA. Trimming removed 3 bases from V and 4 bases from J; junction bases left unmatched: 5. CDR3 bases: TGTGCCAGCAGCTTCAGAAGCGGGAGTTACAATGAGCAGTTCTTC. It is translated as CASSFRSGSYNEQFF.

The rearrangement links TRBV28 to TRBJ2-1; D is undetermined. CDR3 length: 14 amino acids. The V and J ends lost 3 bases and 0 bases respectively, with 6 bases between them. Germline values: CDR1 MDHEN, CDR2 SYDVKM. CDR3 residues: CASSFRSSYNEQFF. CDR3 DNA: TGTGCCAGCAGTTTTCGGAGCTCCTACAATGAGCAGTTCTTC.

The chain carries TRBV7-6 and TRBJ2-7; tentatively, D is TRBD2 (5 bases). The germline gives CDR1 SGHVS, CDR2 FNYEAQ. V shed 0 bases and J shed 7 bases, with 10 bases lying between them. The CDR3 is 13 amino acids. The DNA of the CDR3 is TGTGCCAGCAGCTTAGCGGGAGTGCGAGAGCAGTACTTC. This encodes CASSLAGVREQYF.

The chain recombines TRBV7-9 with TRBJ2-5; D remains unclear. The CDR3 covers 15 residues. Germline V gene data show CDR1 as SEHNR and CDR2 as FQNEAQ (reference sequence). The V gene lost 1 base and the J gene lost 0 bases, with 9 bases spanning the gap. This chain's CDR3 is CASSLGGSYQETQYF. The CDR3 coding sequence is TGTGCCAGCAGCTTAGGTGGCAGCTACCAAGAGACCCAGTACTTC.

The chain has TRBV11-2 and TRBJ2-2, with D perhaps TRBD2 (5 bases). Germline assignment: CDR1 SGHAT and CDR2 FQNNGV. The CDR3 length is 14 residues. Trimming left V 1 base short and J 5 bases short, with 8 bases between. The DNA for the CDR3 is TGTGCCAGCAGCTTAGCCCGGAGGACCGGGGAGCTGTTTTTT. This gives the protein CASSLARRTGELFF.